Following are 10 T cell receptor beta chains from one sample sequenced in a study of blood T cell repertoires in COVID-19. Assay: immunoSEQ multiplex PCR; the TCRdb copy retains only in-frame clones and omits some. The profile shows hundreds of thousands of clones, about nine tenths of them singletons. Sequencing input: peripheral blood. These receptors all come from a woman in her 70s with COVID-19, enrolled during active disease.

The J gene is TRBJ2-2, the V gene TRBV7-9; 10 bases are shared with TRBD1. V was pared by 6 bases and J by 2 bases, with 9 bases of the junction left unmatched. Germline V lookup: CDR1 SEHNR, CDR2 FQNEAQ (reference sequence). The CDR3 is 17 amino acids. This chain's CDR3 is CASRRVTGGANTGELFF. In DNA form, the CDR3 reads TGTGCCAGCAGACGCGTGACAGGGGGCGCCAACACCGGGGAGCTGTTTTTT.

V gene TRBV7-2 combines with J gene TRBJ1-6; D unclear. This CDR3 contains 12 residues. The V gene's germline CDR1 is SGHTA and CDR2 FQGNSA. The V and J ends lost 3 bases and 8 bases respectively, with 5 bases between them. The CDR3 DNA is TGTGCCAGCAGCTTCCCTCATTCACCCCTCCACTTT. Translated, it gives CASSFPHSPLHF.

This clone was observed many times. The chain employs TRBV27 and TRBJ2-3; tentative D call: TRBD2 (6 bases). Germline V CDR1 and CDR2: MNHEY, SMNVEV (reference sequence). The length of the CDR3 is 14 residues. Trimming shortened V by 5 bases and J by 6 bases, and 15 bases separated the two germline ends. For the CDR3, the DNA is TGTGCCAGCAGTCTCCGACTAGGACGCGATACGCAGTATTTT. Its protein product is CASSLRLGRDTQYF.

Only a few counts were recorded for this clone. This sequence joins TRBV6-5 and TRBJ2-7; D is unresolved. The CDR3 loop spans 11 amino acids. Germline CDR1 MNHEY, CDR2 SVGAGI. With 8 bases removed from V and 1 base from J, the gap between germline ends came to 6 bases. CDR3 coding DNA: TGTGCCAGCGCGGATTCCTACGAGCAGTACTTC. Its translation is CASADSYEQYF.

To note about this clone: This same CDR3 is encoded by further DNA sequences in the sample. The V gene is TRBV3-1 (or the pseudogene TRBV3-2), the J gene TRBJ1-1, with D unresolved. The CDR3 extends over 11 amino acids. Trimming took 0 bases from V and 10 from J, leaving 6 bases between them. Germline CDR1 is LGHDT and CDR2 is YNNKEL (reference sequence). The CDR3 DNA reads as TGTGCCAGCAGCCAAGACCGGGGAGCTTTCTTT. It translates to CASSQDRGAFF.

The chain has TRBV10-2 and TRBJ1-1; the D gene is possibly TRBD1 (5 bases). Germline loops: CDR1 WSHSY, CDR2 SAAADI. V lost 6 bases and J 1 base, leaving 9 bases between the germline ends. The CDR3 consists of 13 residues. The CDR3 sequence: CASSLQANTEAFF. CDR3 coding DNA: TGCGCCAGCAGCTTACAGGCGAACACTGAAGCTTTCTTT.

The CDR3 nucleotides read TGTGCCAGCAGCCGCGTTTTTGGAAACACCATATATTTT. It codes for CASSRVFGNTIYF. The chain links TRBV6-5 to TRBJ1-3; D is uncertain. CDR3 length: 13 residues. V lost 6 bases to trimming and J lost 3 bases, with 9 bases between them. In germline, CDR1 is MNHEY, CDR2 SVGAGI.

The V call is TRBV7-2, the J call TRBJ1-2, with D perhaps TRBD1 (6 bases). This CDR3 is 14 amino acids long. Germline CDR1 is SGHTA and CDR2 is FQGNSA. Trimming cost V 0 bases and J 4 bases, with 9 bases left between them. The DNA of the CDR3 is TGTGCCAGCAGCTTAGCGCGGGGGCTCTATGGCTACACCTTC. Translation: CASSLARGLYGYTF.

The CDR3 DNA reads TGTGCCAGGACCCCCTCGGGCAGGGGCGACACTGAAGCTTTCTTT. Protein sequence: CARTPSGRGDTEAFF. The chain combines TRBV2 with TRBJ1-1; D may be TRBD1 (6 bases). The CDR3 sequence is 15 residues long. Germline values: CDR1 SNHLY, CDR2 FYNNEI. V gave up 9 bases and J gave up 3 bases, with 20 bases separating them.

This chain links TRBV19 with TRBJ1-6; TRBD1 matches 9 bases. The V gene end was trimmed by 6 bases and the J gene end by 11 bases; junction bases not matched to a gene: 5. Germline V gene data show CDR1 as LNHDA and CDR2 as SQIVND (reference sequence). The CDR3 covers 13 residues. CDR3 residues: CASRPGQGTPLHF. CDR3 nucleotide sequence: TGTGCCAGTAGACCGGGACAGGGCACACCCCTCCACTTT.